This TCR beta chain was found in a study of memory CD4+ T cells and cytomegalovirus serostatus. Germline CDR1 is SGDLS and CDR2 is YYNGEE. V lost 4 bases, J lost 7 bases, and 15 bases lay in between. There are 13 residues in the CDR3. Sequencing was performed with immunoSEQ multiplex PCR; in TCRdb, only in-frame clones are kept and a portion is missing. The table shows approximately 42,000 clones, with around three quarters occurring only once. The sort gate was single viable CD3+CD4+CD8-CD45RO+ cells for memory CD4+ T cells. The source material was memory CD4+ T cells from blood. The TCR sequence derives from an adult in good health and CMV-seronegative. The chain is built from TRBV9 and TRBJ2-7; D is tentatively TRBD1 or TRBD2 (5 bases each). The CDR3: CASSPGTYREQYF. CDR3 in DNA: TGTGCCAGCAGCCCTGGGACCTACAGGGAGCAGTACTTC. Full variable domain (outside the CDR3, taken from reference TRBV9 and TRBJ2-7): DSGVTQTPKHLITATGQRVTLRCSPRSGDLSVYWYQQSLDQGLQFLIQYYNGEERAKGNILERFSAQQFPDLHSELNLSSLELGDSALYFCASSPGTYREQYFGPGTRLTVT.